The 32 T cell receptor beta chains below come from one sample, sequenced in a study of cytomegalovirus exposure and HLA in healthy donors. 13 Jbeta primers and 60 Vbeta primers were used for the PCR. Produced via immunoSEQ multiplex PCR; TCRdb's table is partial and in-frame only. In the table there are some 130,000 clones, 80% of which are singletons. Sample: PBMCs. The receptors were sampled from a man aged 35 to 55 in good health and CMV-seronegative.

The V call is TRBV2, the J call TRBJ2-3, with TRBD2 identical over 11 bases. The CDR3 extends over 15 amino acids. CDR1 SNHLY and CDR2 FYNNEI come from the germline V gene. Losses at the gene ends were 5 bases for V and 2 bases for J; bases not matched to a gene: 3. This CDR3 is CASSLGLAATDTQYF. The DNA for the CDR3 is TGTGCCAGCAGTCTGGGACTAGCGGCCACAGATACGCAGTATTTT. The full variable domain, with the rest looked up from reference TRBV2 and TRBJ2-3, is EPEVTQTPSHQVTQMGQEVILRCVPISNHLYFYWYRQILGQKVEFLVSFYNNEISEKSEIFDDQFSVERPDGSNFTLKIRSTKLEDSAMYFCASSLGLAATDTQYFGPGTRLTVL.

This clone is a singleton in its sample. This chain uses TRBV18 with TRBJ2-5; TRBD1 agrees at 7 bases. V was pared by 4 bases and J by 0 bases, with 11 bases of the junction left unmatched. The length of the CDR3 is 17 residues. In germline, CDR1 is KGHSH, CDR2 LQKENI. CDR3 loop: CASSLGLTGVYQETQYF. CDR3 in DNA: TGTGCCAGCTCACTAGGACTTACAGGGGTTTACCAAGAGACCCAGTACTTC.

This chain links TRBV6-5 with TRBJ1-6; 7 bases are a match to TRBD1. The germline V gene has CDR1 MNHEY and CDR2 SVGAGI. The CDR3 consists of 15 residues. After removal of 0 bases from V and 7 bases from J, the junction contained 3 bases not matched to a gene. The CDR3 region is CASSYSSGGNSPLHF. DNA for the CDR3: TGTGCCAGCAGTTACTCGTCAGGGGGGAATTCACCCCTCCACTTT.

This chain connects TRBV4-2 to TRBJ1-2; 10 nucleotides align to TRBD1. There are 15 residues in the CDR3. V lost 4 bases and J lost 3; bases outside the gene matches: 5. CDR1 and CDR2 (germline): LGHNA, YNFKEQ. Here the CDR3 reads CASSPGQGIDYGYTF. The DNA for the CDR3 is TGTGCCAGCAGCCCGGGACAGGGGATAGACTATGGCTACACCTTC.

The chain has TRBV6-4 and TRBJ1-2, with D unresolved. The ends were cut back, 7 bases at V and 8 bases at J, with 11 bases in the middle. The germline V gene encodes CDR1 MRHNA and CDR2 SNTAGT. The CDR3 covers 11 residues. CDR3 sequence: CASMREIGYTF. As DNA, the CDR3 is TGTGCCAGCATGAGGGAGATCGGCTACACCTTC.

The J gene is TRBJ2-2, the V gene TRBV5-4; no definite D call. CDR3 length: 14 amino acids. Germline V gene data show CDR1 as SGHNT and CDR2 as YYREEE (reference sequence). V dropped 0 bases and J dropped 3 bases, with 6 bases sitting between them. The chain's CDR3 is CASSLDSYTGELFF. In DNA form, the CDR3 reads TGTGCCAGCAGCTTGGATTCTTACACCGGGGAGCTGTTTTTT.

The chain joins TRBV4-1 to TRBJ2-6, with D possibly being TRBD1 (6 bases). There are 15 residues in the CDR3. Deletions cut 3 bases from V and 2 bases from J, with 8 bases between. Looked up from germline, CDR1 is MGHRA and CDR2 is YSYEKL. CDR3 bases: TGCGCCAGCAGCCAGACAGGCACTGGGGCCAACGTCCTGACTTTC. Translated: CASSQTGTGANVLTF.

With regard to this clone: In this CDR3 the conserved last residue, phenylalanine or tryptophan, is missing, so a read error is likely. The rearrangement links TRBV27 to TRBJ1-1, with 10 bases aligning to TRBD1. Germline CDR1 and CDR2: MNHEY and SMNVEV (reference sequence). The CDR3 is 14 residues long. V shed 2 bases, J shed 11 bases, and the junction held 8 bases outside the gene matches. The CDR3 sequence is CASSLGGQGRIAFV. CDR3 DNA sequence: TGTGCCAGCAGTTTAGGGGGACAGGGGAGAATTGCTTTCGTT.

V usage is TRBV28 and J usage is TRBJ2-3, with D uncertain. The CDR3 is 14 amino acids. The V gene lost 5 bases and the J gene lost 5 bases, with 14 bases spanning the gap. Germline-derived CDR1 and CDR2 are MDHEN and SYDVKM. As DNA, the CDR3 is TGTGCCAGCAGTCCCCAAGGTCCGGGAGATACGCAGTATTTT. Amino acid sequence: CASSPQGPGDTQYF.

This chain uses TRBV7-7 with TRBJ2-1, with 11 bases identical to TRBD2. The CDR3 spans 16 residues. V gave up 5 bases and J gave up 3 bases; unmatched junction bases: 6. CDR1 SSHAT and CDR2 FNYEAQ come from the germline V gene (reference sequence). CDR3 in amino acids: CASSPPGTSGYNEQFF. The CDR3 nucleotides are TGTGCCAGCAGCCCCCCCGGGACTAGCGGCTACAATGAGCAGTTCTTC.

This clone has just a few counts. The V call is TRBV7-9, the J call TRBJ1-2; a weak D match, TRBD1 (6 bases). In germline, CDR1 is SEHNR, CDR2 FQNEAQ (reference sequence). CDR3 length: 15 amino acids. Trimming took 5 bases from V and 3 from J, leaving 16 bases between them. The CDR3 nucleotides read TGTGCCAGCAGCCCCCTTTCAGGGGCAGACTATGGCTACACCTTC. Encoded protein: CASSPLSGADYGYTF.

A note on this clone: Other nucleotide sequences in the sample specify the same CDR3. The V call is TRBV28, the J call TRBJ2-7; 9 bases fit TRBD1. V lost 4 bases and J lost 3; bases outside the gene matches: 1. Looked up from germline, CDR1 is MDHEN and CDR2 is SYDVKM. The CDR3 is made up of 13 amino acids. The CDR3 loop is CASSSGQGYEQYF. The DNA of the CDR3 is TGTGCCAGCAGTTCGGGACAGGGCTACGAGCAGTACTTC.

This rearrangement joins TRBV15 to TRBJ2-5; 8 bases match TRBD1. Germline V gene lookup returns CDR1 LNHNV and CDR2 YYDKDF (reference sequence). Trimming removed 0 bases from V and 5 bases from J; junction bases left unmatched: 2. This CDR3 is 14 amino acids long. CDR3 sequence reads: CATSRDRGPETQYF. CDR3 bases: TGTGCCACCAGCAGAGACAGGGGGCCCGAGACCCAGTACTTC.

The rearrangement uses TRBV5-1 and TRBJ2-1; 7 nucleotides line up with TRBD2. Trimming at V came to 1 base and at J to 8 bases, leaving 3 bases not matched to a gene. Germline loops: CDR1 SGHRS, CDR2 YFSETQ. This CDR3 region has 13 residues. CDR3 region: CASSLSGGHEQFF. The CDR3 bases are TGCGCCAGCAGCTTGTCGGGGGGTCATGAGCAGTTCTTC.

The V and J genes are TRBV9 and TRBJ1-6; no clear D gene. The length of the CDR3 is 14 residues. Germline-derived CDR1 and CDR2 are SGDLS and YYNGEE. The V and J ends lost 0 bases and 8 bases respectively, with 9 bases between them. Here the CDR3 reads CASSVEGGDSPLHF. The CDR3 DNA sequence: TGTGCCAGCAGCGTAGAGGGAGGTGATTCACCCCTCCACTTT.

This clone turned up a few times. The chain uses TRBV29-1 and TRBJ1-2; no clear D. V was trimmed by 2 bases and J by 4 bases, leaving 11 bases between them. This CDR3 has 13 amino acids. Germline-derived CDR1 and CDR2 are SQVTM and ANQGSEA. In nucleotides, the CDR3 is TGCAGCGTTGAATCGGAGGCCCCCTATGGCTACACCTTC. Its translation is CSVESEAPYGYTF.

CDR3 sequence: CAIRPDRVGDTQYF. The CDR3 coding sequence is TGTGCCATCAGGCCGGACAGGGTAGGGGATACGCAGTATTTT. This rearrangement joins TRBV10-3 to TRBJ2-3; 8 bases match TRBD1. The CDR3 is 14 amino acids. Germline V gives CDR1 ENHRY, CDR2 SYGVKD. The V and J ends lost 6 bases and 6 bases, in that order; junction bases with no gene match: 8.

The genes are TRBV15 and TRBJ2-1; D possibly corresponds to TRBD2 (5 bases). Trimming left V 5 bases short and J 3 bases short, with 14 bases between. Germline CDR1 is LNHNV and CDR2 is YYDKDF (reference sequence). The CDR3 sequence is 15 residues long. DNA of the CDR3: TGTGCCACCAGCCCCGCCCCCACTAGCTACAATGAGCAGTTCTTC. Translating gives CATSPAPTSYNEQFF.

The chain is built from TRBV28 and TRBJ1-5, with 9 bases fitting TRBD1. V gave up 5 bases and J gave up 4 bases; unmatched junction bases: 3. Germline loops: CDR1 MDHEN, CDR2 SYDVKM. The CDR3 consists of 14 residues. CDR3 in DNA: TGTGCCAGCAGTCGACAGGGGGGGAATCAGCCCCAGCATTTT. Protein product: CASSRQGGNQPQHF.

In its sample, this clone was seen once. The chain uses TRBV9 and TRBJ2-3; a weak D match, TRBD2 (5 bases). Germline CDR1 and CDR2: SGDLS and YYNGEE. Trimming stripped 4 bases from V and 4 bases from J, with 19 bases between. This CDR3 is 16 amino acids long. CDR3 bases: TGTGCCAGCAGCCTACTCGTGGGAGAACCACCAGATACGCAGTATTTT. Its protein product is CASSLLVGEPPDTQYF.

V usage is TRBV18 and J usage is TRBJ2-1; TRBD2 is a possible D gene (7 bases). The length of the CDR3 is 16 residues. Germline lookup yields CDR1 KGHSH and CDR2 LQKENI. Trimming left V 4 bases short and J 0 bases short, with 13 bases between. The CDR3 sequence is CASSQGGGSSYNEQFF. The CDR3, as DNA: TGTGCCAGCTCACAGGGCGGGGGCAGCTCCTACAATGAGCAGTTCTTC.

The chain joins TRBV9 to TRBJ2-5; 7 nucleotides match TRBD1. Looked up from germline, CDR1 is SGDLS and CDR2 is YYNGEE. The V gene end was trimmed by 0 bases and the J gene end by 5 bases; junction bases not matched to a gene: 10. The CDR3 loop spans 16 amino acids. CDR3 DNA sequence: TGTGCCAGCAGCGTAGAGGGACAGTTTCGAGGGGAGACCCAGTACTTC. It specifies CASSVEGQFRGETQYF.

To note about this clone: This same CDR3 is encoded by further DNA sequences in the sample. The CDR3 loop is CASSSGQGPYEQYF. The CDR3, as DNA: TGTGCCAGCAGTTCCGGACAGGGTCCCTACGAGCAGTACTTC. This chain joins TRBV28 and TRBJ2-7; the match to TRBD1 covers 8 bases. J was trimmed by 2 bases and V by 4 bases; bases with no gene match: 4. In germline, CDR1 is MDHEN, CDR2 SYDVKM. The CDR3 is 14 residues long. The whole variable domain, filled in from reference TRBV28 and TRBJ2-7, reads DVKVTQSSRYLVKRTGEKVFLECVQDMDHENMFWYRQDPGLGLRLIYFSYDVKMKEKGDIPEGYSVSREKKERFSLILESASTNQTSMYLCASSSGQGPYEQYFGPGTRLTVT.

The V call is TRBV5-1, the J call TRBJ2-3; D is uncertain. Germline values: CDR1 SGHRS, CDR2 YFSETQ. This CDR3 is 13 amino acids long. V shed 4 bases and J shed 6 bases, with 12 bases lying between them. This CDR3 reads CASSLGARDTQYF. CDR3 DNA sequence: TGCGCCAGCAGCCTGGGCGCTCGGGATACGCAGTATTTT. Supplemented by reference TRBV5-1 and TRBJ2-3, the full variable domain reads KAGVTQTPRYLIKTRGQQVTLSCSPISGHRSVSWYQQTPGQGLQFLFEYFSETQRNKGNFPGRFSGRQFSNSRSEMNVSTLELGDSALYLCASSLGARDTQYFGPGTRLTVL.

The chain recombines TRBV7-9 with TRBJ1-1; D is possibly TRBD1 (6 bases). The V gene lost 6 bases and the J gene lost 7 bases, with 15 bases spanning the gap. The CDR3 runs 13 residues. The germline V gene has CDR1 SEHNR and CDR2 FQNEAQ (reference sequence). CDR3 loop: CASRRNTGNEAFF. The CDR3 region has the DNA TGTGCCAGCAGGAGGAACACAGGGAATGAAGCTTTCTTT. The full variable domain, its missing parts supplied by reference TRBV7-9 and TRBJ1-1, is DTGVSQNPRHKITKRGQNVTFRCDPISEHNRLYWYRQTLGQGPEFLTYFQNEAQLEKSRLLSDRFSAERPKGSFSTLEIQRTEQGDSAMYLCASRRNTGNEAFFGQGTRLTVV.

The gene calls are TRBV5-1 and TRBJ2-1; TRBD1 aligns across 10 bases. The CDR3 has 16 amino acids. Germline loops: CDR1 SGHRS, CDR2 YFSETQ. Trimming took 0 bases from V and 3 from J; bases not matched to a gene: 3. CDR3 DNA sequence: TGCGCCAGCAGCTTGGAGGGACAGGGGAACTACAATGAGCAGTTCTTC. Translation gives CASSLEGQGNYNEQFF.

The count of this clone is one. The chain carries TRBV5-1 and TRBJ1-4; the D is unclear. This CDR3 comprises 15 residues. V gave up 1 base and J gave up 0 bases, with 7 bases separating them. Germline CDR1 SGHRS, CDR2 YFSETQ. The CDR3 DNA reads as TGCGCCAGCAGCTTGCGGCGGGCAACTAATGAAAAACTGTTTTTT. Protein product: CASSLRRATNEKLFF.

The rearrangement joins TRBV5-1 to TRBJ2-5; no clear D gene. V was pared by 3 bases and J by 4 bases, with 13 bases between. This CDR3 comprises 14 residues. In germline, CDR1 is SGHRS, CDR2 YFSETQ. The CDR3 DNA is TGCGCCAGCAGCTCCCGACTTCAAGGAGAGACCCAGTACTTC. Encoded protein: CASSSRLQGETQYF. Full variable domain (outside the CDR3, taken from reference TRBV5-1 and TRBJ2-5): KAGVTQTPRYLIKTRGQQVTLSCSPISGHRSVSWYQQTPGQGLQFLFEYFSETQRNKGNFPGRFSGRQFSNSRSEMNVSTLELGDSALYLCASSSRLQGETQYFGPGTRLLVL.

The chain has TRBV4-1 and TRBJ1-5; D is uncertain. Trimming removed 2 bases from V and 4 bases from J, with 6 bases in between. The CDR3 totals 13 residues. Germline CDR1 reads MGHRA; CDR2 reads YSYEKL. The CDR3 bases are TGCGCCAGCAGCCAATACTTTAATCAGCCCCAGCATTTT. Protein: CASSQYFNQPQHF.

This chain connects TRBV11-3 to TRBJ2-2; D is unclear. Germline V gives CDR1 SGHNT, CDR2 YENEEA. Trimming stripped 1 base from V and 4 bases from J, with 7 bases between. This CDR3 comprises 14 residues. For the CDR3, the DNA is TGTGCCAGCAGCTTAGGTCTAAGCACCGGGGAGCTGTTTTTT. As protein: CASSLGLSTGELFF.

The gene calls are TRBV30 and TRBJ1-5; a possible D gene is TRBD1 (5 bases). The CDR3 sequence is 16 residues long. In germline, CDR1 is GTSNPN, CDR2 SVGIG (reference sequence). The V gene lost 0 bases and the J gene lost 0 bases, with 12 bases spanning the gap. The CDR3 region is CAWSVGWQGSNQPQHF. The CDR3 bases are TGTGCCTGGAGTGTGGGGTGGCAGGGTAGCAATCAGCCCCAGCATTTT.

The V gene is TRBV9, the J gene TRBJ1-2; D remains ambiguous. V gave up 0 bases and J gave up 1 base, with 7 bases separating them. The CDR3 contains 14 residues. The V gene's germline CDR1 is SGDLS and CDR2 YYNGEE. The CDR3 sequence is CASSVATDNYGYTF. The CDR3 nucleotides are TGTGCCAGCAGCGTAGCTACAGATAACTATGGCTACACCTTC.